This paragraph covers one TCR beta chain sequence. This specimen includes other DNA sequences encoding the same CDR3. This sample was taken from a study of blood T cell repertoires in COVID-19. On the study more broadly: Whether acute or convalescent, the COVID-19 samples came from the United States, Italy and Spain. T cells, B-cell-depleted T cells, or PBMCs provided the cDNA or gDNA that served as material.

TCRdb's copy holds only in-frame clones and misses some; the assay was immunoSEQ multiplex PCR. This table holds 220,000 or so clones, about 85% found once. V lost 4 bases and J lost 7; bases outside the gene matches: 7. CDR3 length equals 16 residues. The germline gives CDR1 KGHDR, CDR2 SFDVKD. The sequence was obtained from a man aged 50-60 years who had recovered from COVID-19. Material: peripheral blood. The gene calls are TRBV24-1 and TRBJ2-1; 12 bases agree with TRBD2. The DNA for the CDR3 is TGTGCCACCAGTGACCCTAGCGGGAGGGGGTATAATGAGCAGTTCTTC. It yields the protein CATSDPSGRGYNEQFF.